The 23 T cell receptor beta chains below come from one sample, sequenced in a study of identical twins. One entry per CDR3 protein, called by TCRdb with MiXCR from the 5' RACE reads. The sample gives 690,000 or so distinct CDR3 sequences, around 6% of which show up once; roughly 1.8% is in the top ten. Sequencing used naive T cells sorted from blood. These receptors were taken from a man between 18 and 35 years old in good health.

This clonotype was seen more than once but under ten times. DNA of the CDR3: TGCGCCAGCAGCCACCGCCAGGGGAGCTCCTACGAGCAGTACTTC. It yields the protein CASSHRQGSSYEQYF. This chain links TRBV4-3 with TRBJ2-7, with a possible D match to TRBD1 (6 bases). Per germline, CDR1 LGHNA and CDR2 YSLEER. Trimming took 3 bases from V and 0 from J, leaving 12 bases between them. There are 15 residues in the CDR3.

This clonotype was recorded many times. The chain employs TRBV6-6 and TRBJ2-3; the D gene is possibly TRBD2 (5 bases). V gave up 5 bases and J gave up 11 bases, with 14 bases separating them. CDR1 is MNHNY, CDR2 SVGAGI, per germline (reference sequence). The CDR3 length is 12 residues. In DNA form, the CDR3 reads TGTGCCAGCAGTACCGGCCGCGGGCGGCAGTATTTT. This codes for CASSTGRGRQYF.

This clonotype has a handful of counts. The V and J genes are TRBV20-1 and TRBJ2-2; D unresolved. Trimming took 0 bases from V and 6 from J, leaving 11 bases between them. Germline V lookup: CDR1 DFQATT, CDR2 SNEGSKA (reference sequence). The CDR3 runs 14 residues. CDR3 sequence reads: CSARDPRGPGELFF. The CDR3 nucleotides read TGCAGTGCTAGAGACCCCCGAGGCCCCGGGGAGCTGTTTTTT.

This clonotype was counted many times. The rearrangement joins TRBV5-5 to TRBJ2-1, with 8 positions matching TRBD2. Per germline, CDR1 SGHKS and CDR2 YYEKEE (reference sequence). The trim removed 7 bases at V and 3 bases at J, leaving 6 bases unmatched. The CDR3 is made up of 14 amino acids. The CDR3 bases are TGTGCCAGCGACTTAGCGGGGAACTACAATGAGCAGTTCTTC. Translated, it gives CASDLAGNYNEQFF.

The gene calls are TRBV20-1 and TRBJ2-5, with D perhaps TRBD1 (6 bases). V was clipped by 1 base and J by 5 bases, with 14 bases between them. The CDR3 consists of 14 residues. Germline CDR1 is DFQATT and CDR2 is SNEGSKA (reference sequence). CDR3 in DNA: TGCAGTGCTAGAGGGGCGGCAGGGGACGAGACCCAGTACTTC. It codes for CSARGAAGDETQYF.

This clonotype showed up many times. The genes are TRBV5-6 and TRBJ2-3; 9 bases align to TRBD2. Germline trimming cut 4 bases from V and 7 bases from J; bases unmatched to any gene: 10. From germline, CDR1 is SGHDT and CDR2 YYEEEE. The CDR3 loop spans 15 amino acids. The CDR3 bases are TGTGCCAGCAGCCTCGGCGGGACTAGCACTTATACGCAGTATTTT. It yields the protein CASSLGGTSTYTQYF.

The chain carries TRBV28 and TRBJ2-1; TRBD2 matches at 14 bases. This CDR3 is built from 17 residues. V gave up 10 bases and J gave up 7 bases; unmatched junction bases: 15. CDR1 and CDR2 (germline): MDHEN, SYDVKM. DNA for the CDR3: TGTGCCACCCGGACTAGCGGGAGGCCTGATTTGAGGAATGAGCAGTTCTTC. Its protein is CATRTSGRPDLRNEQFF.

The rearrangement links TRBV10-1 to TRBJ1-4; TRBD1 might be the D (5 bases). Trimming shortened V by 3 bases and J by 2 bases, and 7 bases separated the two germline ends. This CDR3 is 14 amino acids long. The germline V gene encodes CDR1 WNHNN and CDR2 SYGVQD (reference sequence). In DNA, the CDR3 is TGCGCCAGCAGTGATCCAGGGACTAATGAAAAACTGTTTTTT. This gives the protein CASSDPGTNEKLFF.

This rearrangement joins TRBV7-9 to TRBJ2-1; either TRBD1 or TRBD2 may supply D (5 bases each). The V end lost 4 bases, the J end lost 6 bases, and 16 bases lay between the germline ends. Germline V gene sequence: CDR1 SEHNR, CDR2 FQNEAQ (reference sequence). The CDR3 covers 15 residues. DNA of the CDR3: TGTGCCAGCAGCTCCTCCGGGACCGCCACCAATGAGCAGTTCTTC. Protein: CASSSSGTATNEQFF.

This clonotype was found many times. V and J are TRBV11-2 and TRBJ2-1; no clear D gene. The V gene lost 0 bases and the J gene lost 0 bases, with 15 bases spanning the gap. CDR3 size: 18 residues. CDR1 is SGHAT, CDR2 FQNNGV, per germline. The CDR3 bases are TGTGCCAGCAGCTTAGATTTGTTTTTCGGGCGCTCCTACAATGAGCAGTTCTTC. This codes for CASSLDLFFGRSYNEQFF.

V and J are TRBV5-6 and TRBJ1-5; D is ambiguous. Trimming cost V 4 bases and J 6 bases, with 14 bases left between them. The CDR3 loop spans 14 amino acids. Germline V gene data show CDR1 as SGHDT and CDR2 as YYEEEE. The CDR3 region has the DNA TGTGCCAGCAGCCCCGGACTGGGAGGTCAGCCCCAGCATTTT. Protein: CASSPGLGGQPQHF.

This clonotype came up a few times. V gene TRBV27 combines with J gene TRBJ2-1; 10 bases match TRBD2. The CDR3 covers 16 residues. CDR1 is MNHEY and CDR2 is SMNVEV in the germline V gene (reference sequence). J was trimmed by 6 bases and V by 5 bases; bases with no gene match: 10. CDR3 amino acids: CASSPSPGLAFNEQFF. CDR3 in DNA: TGTGCCAGCAGTCCTTCGCCGGGACTAGCGTTCAATGAGCAGTTCTTC.

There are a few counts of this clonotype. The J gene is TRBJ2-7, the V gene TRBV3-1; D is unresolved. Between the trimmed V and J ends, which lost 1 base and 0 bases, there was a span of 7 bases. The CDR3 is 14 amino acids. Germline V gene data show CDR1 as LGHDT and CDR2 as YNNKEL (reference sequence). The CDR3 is CASSQGLTSYEQYF. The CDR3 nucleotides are TGTGCCAGCAGCCAAGGGCTTACCTCCTACGAGCAGTACTTC.

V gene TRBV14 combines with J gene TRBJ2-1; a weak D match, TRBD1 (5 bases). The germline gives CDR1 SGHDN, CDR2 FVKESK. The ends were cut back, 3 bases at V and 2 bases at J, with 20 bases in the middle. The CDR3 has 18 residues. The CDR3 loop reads CASSHPPGAEITYNEQFF. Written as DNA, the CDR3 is TGTGCCAGCAGCCATCCGCCTGGGGCGGAGATCACCTACAATGAGCAGTTCTTC. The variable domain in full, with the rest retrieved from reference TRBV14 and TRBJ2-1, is EAGVTQFPSHSVIEKGQTVTLRCDPISGHDNLYWYRRVMGKEIKFLLHFVKESKQDESGMPNNRFLAERTGGTYSTLKVQPAELEDSGVYFCASSHPPGAEITYNEQFFGPGTRLTVL.

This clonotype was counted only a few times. The CDR3 nucleotides are TGTGCCAGCAGCTCCCGACGGGTTAGCGGGCCCTCTCGAGCCGGGGAGCTGTTTTTT. It codes for CASSSRRVSGPSRAGELFF. V is TRBV3-1 and J is TRBJ2-2; TRBD2 aligns across 7 bases. Per germline, CDR1 LGHDT and CDR2 YNNKEL (reference sequence). This CDR3 has 19 amino acids. The junction had 21 bases not matched to a gene; V was cut back by 5 bases and J by 6 bases.

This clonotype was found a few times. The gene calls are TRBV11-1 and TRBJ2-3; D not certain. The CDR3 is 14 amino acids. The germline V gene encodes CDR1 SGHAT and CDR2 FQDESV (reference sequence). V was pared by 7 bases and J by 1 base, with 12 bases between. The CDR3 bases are TGTGCCAGCAAGGTTGCGGTGGGCACAGATACGCAGTATTTT. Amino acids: CASKVAVGTDTQYF.

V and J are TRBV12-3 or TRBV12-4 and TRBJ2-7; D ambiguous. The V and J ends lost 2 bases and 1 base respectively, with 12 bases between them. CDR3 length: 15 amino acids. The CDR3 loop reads CASSLRPGPSYEQYF. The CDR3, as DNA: TGTGCCAGCAGTTTAAGGCCAGGCCCGTCCTACGAGCAGTACTTC.

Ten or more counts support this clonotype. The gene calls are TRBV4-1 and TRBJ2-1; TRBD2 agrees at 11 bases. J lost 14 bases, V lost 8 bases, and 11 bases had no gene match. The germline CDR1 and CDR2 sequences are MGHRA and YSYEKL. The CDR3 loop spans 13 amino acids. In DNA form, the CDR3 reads TGCGCCAGCCGGCAGACTAGCGGGACCGTTAAGTTCTTC. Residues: CASRQTSGTVKFF.

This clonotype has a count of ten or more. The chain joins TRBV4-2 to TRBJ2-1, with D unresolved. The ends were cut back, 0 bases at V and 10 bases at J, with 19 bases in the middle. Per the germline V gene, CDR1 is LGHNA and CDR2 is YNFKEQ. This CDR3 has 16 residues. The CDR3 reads CASSQEVGQLKGEQFF. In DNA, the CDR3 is TGTGCCAGCAGCCAAGAAGTTGGGCAGCTCAAGGGAGAGCAGTTCTTC.

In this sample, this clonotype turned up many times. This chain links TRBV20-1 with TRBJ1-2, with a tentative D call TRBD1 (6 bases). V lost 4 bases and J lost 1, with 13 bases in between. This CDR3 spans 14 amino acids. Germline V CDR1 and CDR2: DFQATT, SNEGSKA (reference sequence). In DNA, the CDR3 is TGCAGTGCTACGGACAGAGATTTTAACTATGGCTACACCTTC. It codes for CSATDRDFNYGYTF.

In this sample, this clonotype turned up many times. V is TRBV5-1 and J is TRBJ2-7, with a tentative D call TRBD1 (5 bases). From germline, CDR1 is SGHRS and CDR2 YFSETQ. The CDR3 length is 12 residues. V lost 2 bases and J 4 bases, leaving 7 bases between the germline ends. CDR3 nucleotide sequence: TGCGCCAGCAGCTTTCGACAGTACGAGCAGTACTTC. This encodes CASSFRQYEQYF.

CDR3 DNA sequence: TGTGCCAGCACCCCGGCCGGCACAGATACGCAGTATTTT. It specifies CASTPAGTDTQYF. The chain employs TRBV7-9 and TRBJ2-3; D uncertain. The CDR3 length is 13 residues. Trimming pared 7 bases from V and 1 base from J, leaving 9 bases between. In germline, CDR1 is SEHNR, CDR2 FQNEAQ (reference sequence).

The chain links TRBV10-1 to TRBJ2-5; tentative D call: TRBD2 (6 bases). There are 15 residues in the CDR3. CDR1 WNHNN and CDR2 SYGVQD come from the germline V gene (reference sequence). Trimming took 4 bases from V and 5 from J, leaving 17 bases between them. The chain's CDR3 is CASSAGTGLLETQYF. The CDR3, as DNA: TGCGCCAGCAGTGCGGGGACTGGTCTTTTGGAGACCCAGTACTTC.